This T cell receptor (beta chain) stems from a study of CD8+ T cells in alopecia areata. Treatment reported: oral pan-JAK inhibitor, 5-10 mg twice daily. Reverse transcribed after extraction, RNA yielded cDNA as the sequencing template. The method was immunoSEQ multiplex PCR; TCRdb's version includes in-frame clones alone and lacks a portion of them. The table includes approximately 170,000 clones, approximately 60% detected once. From germline, CDR1 is SNHLY and CDR2 FYNNEI. The CDR3 runs to 15 residues. V was trimmed by 6 bases and J by 10 bases, leaving 24 bases between them. The sequencing here drew on CD4+ T cells sorted from blood, taken at week 24, from a patient treated with tofacitinib. The receptor's source is a human donor with alopecia areata. The V call is TRBV2, the J call TRBJ1-1; no reliable D call. CDR3 region: CASSDPGSTGSRAFF. The CDR3 coding sequence is TGTGCCAGCAGCGACCCGGGGTCTACGGGCAGTAGAGCTTTCTTT.